This T cell receptor beta chain was sequenced during a study of T cell responses to AZD1222 COVID-19 vaccine. This CDR3 has 15 amino acids. Germline V gives CDR1 SGHAT, CDR2 FQNNGV. Trimming removed 5 bases from V and 4 bases from J, with 17 bases in between. Assay: immunoSEQ multiplex PCR; the TCRdb copy retains only in-frame clones and omits some. The sample includes roughly 140,000 clones, 70% to 90% of them seen just once. In its sample, this clone was seen once. Antigen unknown. The study, taken as a whole, reports: Spike regions recognized by vaccine-associated CD4 TCRs spanned the protein, led by 160-218 and 743-854.

The sequencing used peripheral blood, collected on day 0 of AZD1222 vaccination. This TCR came from an adult in good health. The chain employs TRBV11-2 and TRBJ1-2; D is undetermined. The CDR3 DNA sequence: TGTGCCAGCAGCCCGACCTCATATAAGGGCTATGGCTACACCTTC. Translated: CASSPTSYKGYGYTF.